The clone carrying this TCR beta chain occurred a few times. Germline V gene lookup returns CDR1 SGHTA and CDR2 FQGTGA. The CDR3 length is 16 residues. After removal of 5 bases from V and 1 base from J, the junction contained 8 bases not matched to a gene. This record comes from a study of long-term antiretroviral therapy in people with HIV. With survey level as its setting, the immunoSEQ assay was v3.0. The data were produced by immunoSEQ multiplex PCR, yet TCRdb's version contains in-frame clones alone and is incomplete. The data contain approximately 25,000 clones, approximately 93% of them singletons.

This TCR derives from a woman in her thirties or forties with HIV. The sample was unsorted PBMCs, taken 7.6 years after starting antiretroviral therapy. J is TRBJ1-1 and V is TRBV7-3; 9 bases are a match to TRBD1. CDR3 in amino acids: CASSPDRGSANTEAFF. DNA for the CDR3: TGTGCCAGCAGCCCCGACAGGGGGTCGGCGAACACTGAAGCTTTCTTT.